Sequencing of this T cell receptor beta chain was carried out in a study of post-analysis software for immune sequencing data. Study findings and constraints: Among a few TRBV segments more frequent in patients than controls were TRBV5-6, TRBV5-1 and TRBV20-1. Multiple sclerosis was associated with a significant reduction in normalized Chao1 diversity relative to controls.

V gave up 7 bases and J gave up 11 bases, with 20 bases separating them. There are 12 residues in the CDR3. The germline V gene has CDR1 SQVTM and CDR2 ANQGSEA. Points on this clonotype: Antigen unknown. A read error may explain this, as a much larger clone is one base away.

Tagging with unique molecular identifiers was a feature of the TCR beta cDNA libraries. Using its own MiXCR run on the PCR reads, TCRdb lists one record per CDR3 protein. The sample lists roughly 570,000 distinct CDR3 sequences, 30% to 40% seen once, with under 7% in the top ten. V usage is TRBV29-1 and J usage is TRBJ2-5; D remains unclear. The TCR was taken from a girl aged 2 to 17 with multiple sclerosis. Sequenced material: blood. CDR3 amino acids: CSGKGFGNEQYF. DNA of the CDR3: TGCAGCGGCAAGGGTTTCGGCAATGAGCAGTACTTC. The entire variable domain, with the rest obtained from reference TRBV29-1 and TRBJ2-5, is as follows: SAVISQKPSRDICQRGTSLTIQCQVDSQVTMMFWYRQQPGQSLTLIATANQGSEATYESGFVIDKFPISRPNLTFSTLTVSNMSPEDSSIYLCSGKGFGNEQYFGPGTRLLVL.